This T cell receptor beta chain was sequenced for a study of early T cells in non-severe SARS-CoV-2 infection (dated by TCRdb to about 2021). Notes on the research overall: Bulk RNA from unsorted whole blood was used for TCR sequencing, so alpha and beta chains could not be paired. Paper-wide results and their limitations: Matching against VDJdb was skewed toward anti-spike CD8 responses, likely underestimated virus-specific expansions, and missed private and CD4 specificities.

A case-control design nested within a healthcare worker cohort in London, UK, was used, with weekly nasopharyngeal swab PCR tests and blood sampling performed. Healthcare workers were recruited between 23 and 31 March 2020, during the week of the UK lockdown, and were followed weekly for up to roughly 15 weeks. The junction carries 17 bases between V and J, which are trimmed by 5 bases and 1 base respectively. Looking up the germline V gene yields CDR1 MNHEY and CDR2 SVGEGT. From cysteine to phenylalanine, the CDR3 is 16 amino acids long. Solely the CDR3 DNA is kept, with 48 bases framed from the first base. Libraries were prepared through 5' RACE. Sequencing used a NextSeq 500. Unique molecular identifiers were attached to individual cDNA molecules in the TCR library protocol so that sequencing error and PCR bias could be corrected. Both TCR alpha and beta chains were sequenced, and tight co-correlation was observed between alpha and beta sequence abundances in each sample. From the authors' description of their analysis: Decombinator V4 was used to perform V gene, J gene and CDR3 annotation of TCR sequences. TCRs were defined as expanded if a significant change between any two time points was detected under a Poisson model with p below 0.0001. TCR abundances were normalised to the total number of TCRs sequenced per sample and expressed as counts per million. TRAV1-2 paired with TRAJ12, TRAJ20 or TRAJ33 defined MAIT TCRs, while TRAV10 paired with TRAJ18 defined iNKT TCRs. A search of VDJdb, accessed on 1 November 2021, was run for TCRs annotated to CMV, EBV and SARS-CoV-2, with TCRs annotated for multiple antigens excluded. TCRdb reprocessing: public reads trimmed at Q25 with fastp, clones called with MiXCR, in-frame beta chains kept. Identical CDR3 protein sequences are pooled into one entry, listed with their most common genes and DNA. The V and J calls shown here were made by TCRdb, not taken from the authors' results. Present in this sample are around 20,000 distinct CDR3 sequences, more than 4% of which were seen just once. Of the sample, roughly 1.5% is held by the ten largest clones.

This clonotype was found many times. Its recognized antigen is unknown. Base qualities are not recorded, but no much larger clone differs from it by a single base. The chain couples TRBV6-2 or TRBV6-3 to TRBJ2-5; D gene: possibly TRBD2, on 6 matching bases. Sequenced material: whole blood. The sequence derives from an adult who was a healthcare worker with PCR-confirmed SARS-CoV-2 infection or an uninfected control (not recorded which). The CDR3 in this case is CASSTPLAAVQETQYF. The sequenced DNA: TGTGCCAGCAGTACACCACTAGCCGCCGTCCAAGAGACCCAGTACTTC.